This paragraph covers one T cell receptor (beta chain) sequence. The data were produced by immunoSEQ multiplex PCR, yet TCRdb's version contains in-frame clones alone and is incomplete. The sample records 180,000 or so clones, approximately 84% being singletons. The data stem from a study of blood T cell repertoires in COVID-19. About the research overall: The United States, Italy and Spain were the sources of the acute and convalescent COVID-19 samples. Sample material is recorded as cDNA or gDNA derived from T cells, B-cell-depleted T cells, or PBMCs.

The specimen sequenced was peripheral blood. The receptor was isolated from a human donor with acute or convalescent COVID-19. The donor label of this sample is uncertain.

CDR3 residues: CASSPGQDEQYF. CDR3 DNA sequence: TGTGCCAGCAGCCCGGGACAGGACGAGCAGTACTTC. This chain joins TRBV5-6 and TRBJ2-7; 8 bases are a match to TRBD1. V gave up 4 bases and J gave up 5 bases; unmatched junction bases: 2. Germline CDR1 SGHDT, CDR2 YYEEEE. The CDR3 spans 12 residues.